This T cell receptor beta chain was sequenced during a study of T cell changes during pregnancy in multiple sclerosis. The method was immunoSEQ multiplex PCR; TCRdb's version includes in-frame clones alone and lacks a portion of them. The data contain approximately 31,000 clones, about nine tenths of them singletons. Germline CDR1 reads SGHTA; CDR2 reads FQGNSA. The CDR3 runs 15 residues. V shed 5 bases, J shed 2 bases, and the junction held 9 bases outside the gene matches. This chain links TRBV7-2 with TRBJ2-7; 7 bases fit TRBD2. The sequence derives from a female donor with multiple sclerosis, enrolled in a pregnancy study. The sequences come from CD8+ T cells from peripheral blood mononuclear cells, collected in the second trimester of pregnancy. In DNA form, the CDR3 reads TGTGCCAGCAGCAAAACTAGCGTGGAACCCTACGAGCAGTACTTC. Protein sequence: CASSKTSVEPYEQYF.